This TCR beta chain was obtained from a study of metastatic and nonmetastatic thyroid tumors. Overall study: The authors compared repertoires across blood and tumor or nodule tissue from malignant and benign thyroid patients. Study results and limitations: It was reported that TCR beta diversity was significantly higher in malignant thyroid tumors than benign nodules, in blood and tumor.

CDR3 size: 13 residues. V dropped 4 bases and J dropped 4 bases, with 9 bases sitting between them. Germline CDR1 reads SGHTA; CDR2 reads FQGNSA. Until they underwent thyroid surgery, no patient had received any treatment. Study processing details: Between-group CDR3 differences, defined by clinicopathological status, yielded a distant-metastasis classifier for papillary thyroid cancer. TCRdb called clones again from the PCR reads with MiXCR. The V and J calls reflect TCRdb's pipeline rather than the authors' work. This sample has about 23,000 clones, with about 20% found just once. This clone has ten or more counts. Antigen: not known.

This TCR came from a female donor with papillary thyroid cancer or a benign thyroid nodule (not recorded which). Some clones in this sample may be carry-over from other donors' samples. What was sequenced was blood. The rearrangement links TRBV7-2 to TRBJ2-3; a possible D gene is TRBD1 (5 bases). The CDR3 region is CASSSRASDTQYF. The CDR3 DNA reads as TGTGCCAGCAGCTCCAGGGCGTCAGATACGCAGTATTTT.